This T cell receptor beta chain derives from a study of human T cells and chemical hapten exposure. Study at large: The variation in per-sample TCR yields arose mainly from small differences in pooled library volumes.

Documented time point: healthy volunteer bleed at 2 weeks. Unfractionated whole blood yielded the extracted total RNA. As concerns this clonotype: Its specificity is not known.

In the library, unique molecular identifiers were attached to individual cDNA molecules. Per the authors' pipeline: Counts of TCRs in each sample centred on a median of roughly 89,000 and extended from around 24,000 to 710,000. TCRdb ran MiXCR on the RACE reads and lists one entry per CDR3 protein. The V and J calls and clone size come from TCRdb's table, not from the authors' own analysis. The sample contains 100,000 to 150,000 distinct CDR3 sequences, about 9.4% of which appear only once. CDR1 is DFQATT and CDR2 is SNEGSKA in the germline V gene (reference sequence). This CDR3 has 16 residues. Unmatched junction bases numbered 7, after V lost 1 base and J lost 0 bases. Study observations and caveats: Once DPC sensitization occurred, TCRs above 1 in 1000 frequency showed no change.

The chain couples TRBV20-1 to TRBJ2-3; 7 positions agree with TRBD1. The material sequenced was whole blood. The clonotype comes from a male donor in good health. Some clones in this sample may be carry-over from other donors' samples. The CDR3 bases are TGCAGTGCTAGAGGAGTCACAGGGGCTAGCACAGATACGCAGTATTTT. It specifies CSARGVTGASTDTQYF.